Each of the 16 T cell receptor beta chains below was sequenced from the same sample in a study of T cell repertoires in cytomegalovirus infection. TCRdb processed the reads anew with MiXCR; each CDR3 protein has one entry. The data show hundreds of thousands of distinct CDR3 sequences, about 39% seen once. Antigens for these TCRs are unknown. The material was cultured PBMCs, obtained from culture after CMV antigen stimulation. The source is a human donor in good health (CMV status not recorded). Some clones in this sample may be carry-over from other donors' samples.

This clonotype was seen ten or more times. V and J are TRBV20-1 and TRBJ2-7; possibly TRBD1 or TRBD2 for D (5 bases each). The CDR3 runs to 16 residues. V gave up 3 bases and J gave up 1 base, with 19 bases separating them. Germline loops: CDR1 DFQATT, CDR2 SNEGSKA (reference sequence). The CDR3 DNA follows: TGCAGTGCTAGTACCCAGGGAGCCCGGTCTTCCTACGAGCAGTACTTC. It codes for CSASTQGARSSYEQYF.

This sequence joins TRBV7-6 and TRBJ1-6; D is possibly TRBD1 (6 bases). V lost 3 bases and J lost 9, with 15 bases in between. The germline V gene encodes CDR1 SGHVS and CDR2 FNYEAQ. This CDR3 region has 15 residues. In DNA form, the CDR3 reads TGTGCCAGCAGCTTTTCAGCGGGGGCGGGTTCACCCCTCCACTTT. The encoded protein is CASSFSAGAGSPLHF.

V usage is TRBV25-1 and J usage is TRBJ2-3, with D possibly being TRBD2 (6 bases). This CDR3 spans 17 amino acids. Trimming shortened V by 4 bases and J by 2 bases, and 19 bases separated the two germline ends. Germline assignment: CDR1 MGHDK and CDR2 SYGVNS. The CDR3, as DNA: TGTGCCAGCAGTGCCCTCGGGGGTTGGTTCTACACAGATACGCAGTATTTT. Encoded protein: CASSALGGWFYTDTQYF. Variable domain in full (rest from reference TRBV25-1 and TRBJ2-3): EADIYQTPRYLVIGTGKKITLECSQTMGHDKMYWYQQDPGMELHLIHYSYGVNSTEKGDLSSESTVSRIRTEHFPLTLESARPSHTSQYLCASSALGGWFYTDTQYFGPGTRLTVL.

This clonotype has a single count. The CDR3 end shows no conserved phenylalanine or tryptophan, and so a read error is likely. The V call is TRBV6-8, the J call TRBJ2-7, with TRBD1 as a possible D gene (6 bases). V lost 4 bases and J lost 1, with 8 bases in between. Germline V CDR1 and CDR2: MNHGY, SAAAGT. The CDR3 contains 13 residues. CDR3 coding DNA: TGTGCCAGCAGTTCAACAGGGTCCTACGAGCAGTACTCC. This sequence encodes CASSSTGSYEQYS.

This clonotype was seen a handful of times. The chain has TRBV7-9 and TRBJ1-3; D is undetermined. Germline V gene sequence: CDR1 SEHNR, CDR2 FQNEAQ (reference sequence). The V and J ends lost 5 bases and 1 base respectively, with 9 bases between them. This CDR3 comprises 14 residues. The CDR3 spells CASSQGRSGNTIYF. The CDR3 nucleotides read TGTGCCAGCAGCCAAGGTCGGTCTGGAAACACCATATATTTT.

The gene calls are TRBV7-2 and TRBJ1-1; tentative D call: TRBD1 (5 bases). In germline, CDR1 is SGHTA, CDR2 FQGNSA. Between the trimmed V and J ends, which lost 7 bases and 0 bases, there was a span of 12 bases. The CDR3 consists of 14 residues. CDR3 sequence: CASNEAGVNTEAFF. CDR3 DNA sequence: TGTGCCAGCAACGAGGCGGGGGTGAACACTGAAGCTTTCTTT.

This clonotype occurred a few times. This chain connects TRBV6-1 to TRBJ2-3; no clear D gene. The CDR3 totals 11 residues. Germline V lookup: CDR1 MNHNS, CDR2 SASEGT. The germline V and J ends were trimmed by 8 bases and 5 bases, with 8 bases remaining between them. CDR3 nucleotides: TGTGCCAGCGGCTCCCTAGATACGCAGTATTTT. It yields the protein CASGSLDTQYF.

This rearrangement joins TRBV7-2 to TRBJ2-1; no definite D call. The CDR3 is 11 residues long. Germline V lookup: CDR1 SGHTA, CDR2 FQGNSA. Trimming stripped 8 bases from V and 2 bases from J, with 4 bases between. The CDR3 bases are TGTGCCAGCGGGGCCTACAATGAGCAGTTCTTC. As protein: CASGAYNEQFF.

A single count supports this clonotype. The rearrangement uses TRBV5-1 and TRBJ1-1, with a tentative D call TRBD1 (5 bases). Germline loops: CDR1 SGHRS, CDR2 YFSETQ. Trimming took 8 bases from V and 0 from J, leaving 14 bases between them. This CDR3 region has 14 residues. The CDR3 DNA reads TGCGCCAGTAAGACAGAACTAATGAACACTGAAGCTTTCTTT. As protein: CASKTELMNTEAFF.

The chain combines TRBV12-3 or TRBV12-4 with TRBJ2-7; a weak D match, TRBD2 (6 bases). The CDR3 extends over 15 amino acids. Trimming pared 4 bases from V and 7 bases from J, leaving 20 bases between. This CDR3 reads CASSWVSGPAGEQYF. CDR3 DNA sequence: TGTGCCAGCAGTTGGGTTAGCGGCCCTGCTGGGGAGCAGTACTTC.

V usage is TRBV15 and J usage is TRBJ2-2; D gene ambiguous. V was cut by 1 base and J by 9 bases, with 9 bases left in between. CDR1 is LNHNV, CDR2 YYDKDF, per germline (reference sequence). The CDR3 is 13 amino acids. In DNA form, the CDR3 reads TGTGCCACCAGCAGAGTCTTAGGGAGGGAGCTGTTTTTT. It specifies CATSRVLGRELFF.

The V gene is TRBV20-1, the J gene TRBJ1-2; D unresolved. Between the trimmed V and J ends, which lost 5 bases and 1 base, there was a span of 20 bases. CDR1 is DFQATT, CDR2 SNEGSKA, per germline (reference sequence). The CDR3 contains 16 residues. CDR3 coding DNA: TGCAGTGCTTCCTCGATTCTGACCGCAATTAACTATGGCTACACCTTC. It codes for CSASSILTAINYGYTF.

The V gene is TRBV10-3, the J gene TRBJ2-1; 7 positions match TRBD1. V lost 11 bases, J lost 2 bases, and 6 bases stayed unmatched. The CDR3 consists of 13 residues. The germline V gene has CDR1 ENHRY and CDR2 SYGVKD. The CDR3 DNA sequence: TGTGCCTTGCGGACAGGACCCTACAATGAGCAGTTCTTC. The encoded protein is CALRTGPYNEQFF.

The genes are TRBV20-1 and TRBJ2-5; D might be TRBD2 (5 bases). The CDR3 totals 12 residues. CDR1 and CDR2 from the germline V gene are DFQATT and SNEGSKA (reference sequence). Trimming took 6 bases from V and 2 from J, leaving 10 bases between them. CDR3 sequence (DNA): TGCAGTGCAAGGACTTATCAAGAGACCCAGTACTTC. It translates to CSARTYQETQYF.

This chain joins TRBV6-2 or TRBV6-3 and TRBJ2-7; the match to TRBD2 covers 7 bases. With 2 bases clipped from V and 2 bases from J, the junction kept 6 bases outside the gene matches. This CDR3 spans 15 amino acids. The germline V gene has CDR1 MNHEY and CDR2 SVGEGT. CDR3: CASSYGARGAYEQYF. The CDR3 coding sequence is TGTGCCAGCAGTTACGGGGCCCGGGGGGCCTACGAGCAGTACTTC.

For the CDR3, the DNA is TGTGCCAGCGCGGAGGCTTTGAACACTGAAGCTTTCTTT. Its translation is CASAEALNTEAFF. The rearrangement joins TRBV28 to TRBJ1-1; D remains unclear. Looked up from germline, CDR1 is MDHEN and CDR2 is SYDVKM. V shed 8 bases and J shed 0 bases, with 10 bases lying between them. The CDR3 is 13 amino acids.